This TCR beta chain stems from a study of T cell clonotyping in hematopoietic cell transplantation. About the research overall: Recipient samples before transplant were obtained post-cytoreduction.

Only a few counts were recorded for this clone. Distinct nucleotide sequences in the sample also encode this CDR3. The germline CDR1 and CDR2 sequences are MDHEN and SYDVKM. The CDR3 contains 14 residues. V trimming: 5 bases; J trimming: 2 bases; junction bases outside the gene matches: 3. Assay: immunoSEQ multiplex PCR; the TCRdb copy retains only in-frame clones and omits some. The sample lists about 27,000 clones; roughly 71% were seen once. Described time point: recipient sample about 28 days before transplant, after cytoreduction. V gene TRBV28 combines with J gene TRBJ1-5, with 7 bases aligning to TRBD1. The sequence was collected from a man aged 50 to 60 with myelodysplastic syndrome. Some clones in this sample may be carry-over from other donors' samples. The input for sequencing was peripheral blood mononuclear cells, taken before stem cell transplant. For the CDR3, the DNA is TGTGCCAGCAGTCTTGACAGGGGCAATCAGCCCCAGCATTTT. Its protein is CASSLDRGNQPQHF. The full variable domain, in which reference TRBV28 and TRBJ1-5 provide the parts outside the CDR3, is DVKVTQSSRYLVKRTGEKVFLECVQDMDHENMFWYRQDPGLGLRLIYFSYDVKMKEKGDIPEGYSVSREKKERFSLILESASTNQTSMYLCASSLDRGNQPQHFGDGTRLSIL.